One and the same sample provided the 13 T cell receptor beta chains below, sequenced in a study of blood T cell repertoires in COVID-19. Libraries were prepared by immunoSEQ multiplex PCR; TCRdb keeps only in-frame clonotypes and omits some of them. The sample records more than 85,000 clones, approximately 82% being singletons. The sample comprised peripheral blood. These receptors were taken from a woman aged 80 or older with acute or convalescent COVID-19.

The chain links TRBV12-5 to TRBJ2-5; 9 bases are a match to TRBD2. The CDR3 is 19 amino acids. V lost 1 base to trimming and J lost 0 bases; unmatched junction nucleotides: 12. Germline CDR1 reads LGHNT; CDR2 reads FRNRAP. The CDR3 region is CASGLGLLAGESYQETQYF. CDR3 DNA: TGTGCTAGTGGTTTGGGATTACTAGCGGGTGAATCGTACCAAGAGACCCAGTACTTC.

The rearrangement links TRBV18 to TRBJ2-5, with D perhaps matching TRBD1 (6 bases). The CDR3 loop spans 16 amino acids. Germline lookup yields CDR1 KGHSH and CDR2 LQKENI. The ends were cut back, 3 bases at V and 5 bases at J, with 19 bases in the middle. The CDR3 is CASSPYFRGEGETQYF. CDR3 DNA sequence: TGTGCCAGCTCACCGTACTTCAGGGGTGAAGGGGAGACCCAGTACTTC.

The V and J genes are TRBV9 and TRBJ2-3, with TRBD2 matching 8 bases. CDR1 and CDR2 from the germline V gene are SGDLS and YYNGEE. The CDR3 consists of 15 residues. V trimming: 5 bases; J trimming: 0 bases; junction bases outside the gene matches: 5. CDR3 DNA: TGTGCCAGCAGTTTCACGGGGGGGAGCACAGATACGCAGTATTTT. Amino acid sequence: CASSFTGGSTDTQYF.

The chain joins TRBV28 to TRBJ2-3, with a tentative D call TRBD1 (5 bases). CDR1 and CDR2 from the germline V gene are MDHEN and SYDVKM. Trimming left V 0 bases short and J 0 bases short, with 7 bases between. CDR3 length: 15 residues. The CDR3 protein is CASSLWRQSTDTQYF. For the CDR3, the DNA is TGTGCCAGCAGTTTATGGCGACAGAGCACAGATACGCAGTATTTT.

The rearrangement uses TRBV30 and TRBJ1-2; possibly TRBD1 for D (5 bases). Trimming shortened V by 0 bases and J by 5 bases, and 13 bases separated the two germline ends. Germline V gene lookup returns CDR1 GTSNPN and CDR2 SVGIG (reference sequence). This CDR3 is built from 14 residues. The chain's CDR3 is CAWSVGAGPYGYTF. Here the CDR3 DNA reads TGTGCCTGGAGTGTAGGAGCAGGGCCGTATGGCTACACCTTC.

V gene TRBV10-3 combines with J gene TRBJ1-2; TRBD1 aligns across 7 bases. Germline loops: CDR1 ENHRY, CDR2 SYGVKD. The CDR3 is made up of 15 amino acids. V was pared by 9 bases and J by 1 base, with 11 bases of the junction left unmatched. The CDR3 DNA reads TGTGCCATTACAGGGGAAGCCAAAGATAACTATGGCTACACCTTC. Its translation: CAITGEAKDNYGYTF.

The chain carries TRBV1 and TRBJ2-7; TRBD2, the table's D call, was not compared with the DNA. TRBV1 is flagged as a pseudogene. The CDR3 is 15 amino acids. CDR3 bases: TGCACCAGCAGCCAAGAGAGTCGAACCTCCTACGAGCAGTACTTC. Translation: CTSSQESRTSYEQYF.

The chain joins TRBV4-2 to TRBJ2-7; TRBD2 aligns across 8 bases. V shed 0 bases, J shed 2 bases, and the junction held 9 bases outside the gene matches. The CDR3 sequence is 17 residues long. Germline assignment: CDR1 LGHNA and CDR2 YNFKEQ. DNA for the CDR3: TGTGCCAGCAGCCAAGATACCCGGGAGGGCACGCCCTACGAGCAGTACTTC. Translating it yields CASSQDTREGTPYEQYF.

CDR3 in DNA: TGTGCCAGCAATGAGAAGGGGAGGACACCCCTCCACTTT. Translation: CASNEKGRTPLHF. The chain links TRBV25-1 to TRBJ1-6; weak D call: TRBD1 (5 bases). This CDR3 is built from 13 residues. Germline CDR1 reads MGHDK; CDR2 reads SYGVNS. V was trimmed by 7 bases and J by 11 bases, leaving 15 bases between them.

The chain combines TRBV5-1 with TRBJ2-1; 9 bases are shared with TRBD2. Germline trimming cut 0 bases from V and 4 bases from J; bases unmatched to any gene: 5. CDR1 SGHRS and CDR2 YFSETQ come from the germline V gene. The CDR3 is 16 residues long. The CDR3: CASSLGAGGFYNEQFF. In DNA, the CDR3 is TGCGCCAGCAGCTTGGGAGCGGGAGGCTTTTACAATGAGCAGTTCTTC.

This chain uses TRBV4-2 with TRBJ2-3; 8 positions match TRBD2. The CDR3 runs 15 residues. CDR1 and CDR2 (germline): LGHNA, YNFKEQ. Unmatched junction bases numbered 9, after V lost 5 bases and J lost 5 bases. This CDR3 reads CASSFLSGNEDTQYF. The CDR3 coding sequence is TGTGCCAGCAGCTTCCTTAGCGGGAATGAAGATACGCAGTATTTT.

The chain joins TRBV10-2 to TRBJ1-2; D is ambiguous. This CDR3 is 14 amino acids long. Germline loops: CDR1 WSHSY, CDR2 SAAADI. V was cut by 0 bases and J by 8 bases, with 13 bases left in between. DNA of the CDR3: TGCGCCAGCAGTGAGTCTGGCCGATTCGGGGGCTACACCTTC. It yields the protein CASSESGRFGGYTF.

The chain combines TRBV7-2 with TRBJ2-2; 7 nucleotides align to TRBD2. J lost 4 bases, V lost 5 bases, and 10 bases had no gene match. CDR1 is SGHTA, CDR2 FQGNSA, per germline. The CDR3 has 16 residues. The CDR3 region is CASSPRTSLVTGELFF. Written as DNA, the CDR3 is TGTGCCAGCAGCCCCCGGACTAGTTTGGTCACCGGGGAGCTGTTTTTT.